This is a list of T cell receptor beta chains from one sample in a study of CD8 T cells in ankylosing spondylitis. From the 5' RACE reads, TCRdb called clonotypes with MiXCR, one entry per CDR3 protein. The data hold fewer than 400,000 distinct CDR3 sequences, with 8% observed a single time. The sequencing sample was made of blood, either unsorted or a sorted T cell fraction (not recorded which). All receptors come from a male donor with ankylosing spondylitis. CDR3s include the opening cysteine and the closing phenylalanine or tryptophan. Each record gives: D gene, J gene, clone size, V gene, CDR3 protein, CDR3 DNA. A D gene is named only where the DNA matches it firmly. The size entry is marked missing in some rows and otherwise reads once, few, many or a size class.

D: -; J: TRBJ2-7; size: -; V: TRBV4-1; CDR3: CASSSPDRLRSKEQYF; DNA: TGCGCCAGCAGCTCGCCCGACAGGCTCCGGTCTAAAGAGCAGTACTTC
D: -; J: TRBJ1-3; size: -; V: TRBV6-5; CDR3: CASSTADTIYF; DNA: TGTGCCAGCAGTACCGCTGACACCATATATTTT
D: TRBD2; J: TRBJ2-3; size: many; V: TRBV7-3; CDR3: CASSLIAGDTDTQYF; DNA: TGTGCCAGCAGCTTAATTGCGGGGGACACAGATACGCAGTATTTT
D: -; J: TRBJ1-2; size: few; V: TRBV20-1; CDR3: CSAWRDGNYGYTF; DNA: TGCAGTGCCTGGAGGGACGGTAACTATGGCTACACCTTC
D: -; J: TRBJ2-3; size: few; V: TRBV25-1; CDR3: CASSTQGTDPQYF; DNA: TGTGCCAGCAGTACCCAAGGGACGGACCCGCAGTATTTT
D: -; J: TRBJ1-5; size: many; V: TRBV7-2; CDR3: CASSNKQGLNQPQHF; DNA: TGTGCCAGCAGCAACAAACAGGGACTCAATCAGCCCCAGCATTTT
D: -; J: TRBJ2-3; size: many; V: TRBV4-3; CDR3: CASSQGGAGDTQYF; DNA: TGCGCCAGCAGCCAAGGCGGCGCGGGAGATACGCAGTATTTT
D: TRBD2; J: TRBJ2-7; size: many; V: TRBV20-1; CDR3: CSARAATSGGRYEQYF; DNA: TGCAGTGCTAGAGCTGCGACTAGCGGGGGGAGGTACGAGCAGTACTTC
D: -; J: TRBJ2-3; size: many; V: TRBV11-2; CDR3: CASNRGPGTDTQYF; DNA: TGTGCCAGCAACCGGGGGCCGGGCACAGATACGCAGTATTTT
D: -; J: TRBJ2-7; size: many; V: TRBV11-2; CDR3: CASSIRVRSYEQYF; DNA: TGTGCCAGCAGCATCAGGGTGAGGTCCTACGAGCAGTACTTC
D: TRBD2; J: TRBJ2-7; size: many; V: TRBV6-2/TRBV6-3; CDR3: CASTLAGTRVYYEQYF; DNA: TGTGCCAGCACCCTAGCCGGGACTAGAGTTTACTACGAGCAGTACTTC
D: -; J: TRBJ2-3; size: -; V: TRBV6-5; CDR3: CASSYLLGTQYF; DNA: TGTGCCAGCAGTTACCTGCTTGGTACGCAGTATTTT
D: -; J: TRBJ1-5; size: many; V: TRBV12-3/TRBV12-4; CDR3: CASSLLDQPQHF; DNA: TGTGCCAGCAGTTTATTGGATCAGCCCCAGCATTTT
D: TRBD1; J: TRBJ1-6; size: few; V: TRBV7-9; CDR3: CASSLGDRINSPLHF; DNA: TGTGCCAGCAGCTTAGGGGACAGGATTAATTCACCCCTCCACTTT
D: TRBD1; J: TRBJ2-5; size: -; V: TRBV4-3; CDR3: CASSQESGQGAETQYF; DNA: TGCGCCAGCAGCCAAGAATCTGGACAGGGGGCAGAGACCCAGTACTTC
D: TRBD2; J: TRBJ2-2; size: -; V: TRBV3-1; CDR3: CASSPAGGTGELFF; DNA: TGTGCCAGCAGCCCAGCGGGAGGAACCGGGGAGCTGTTTTTT
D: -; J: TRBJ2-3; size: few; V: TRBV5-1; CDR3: CASSPPPRGAGADTQYF; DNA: TGCGCCAGCAGCCCACCCCCCCGGGGGGCGGGTGCGGATACGCAGTATTTT
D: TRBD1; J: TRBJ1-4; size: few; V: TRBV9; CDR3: CASSATGGANEKLFF; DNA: TGTGCCAGCAGCGCCACAGGGGGTGCTAATGAAAAACTGTTTTTT
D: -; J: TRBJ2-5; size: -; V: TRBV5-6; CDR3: CASSWGPREETQYF; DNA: TGTGCCAGCAGCTGGGGACCGCGGGAAGAGACCCAGTACTTC
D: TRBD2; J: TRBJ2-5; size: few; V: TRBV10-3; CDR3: CAISGTSVETQYF; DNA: TGTGCCATCAGTGGCACTAGCGTGGAGACCCAGTACTTC
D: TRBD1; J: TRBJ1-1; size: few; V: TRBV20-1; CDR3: CSAPNAGTGDTEAFF; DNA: TGCAGTGCTCCAAATGCCGGGACAGGGGACACTGAAGCTTTCTTT
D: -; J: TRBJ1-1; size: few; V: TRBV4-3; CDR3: CASSHLQANQPEAFF; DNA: TGCGCCAGCAGCCACCTACAGGCCAATCAGCCTGAAGCTTTCTTT
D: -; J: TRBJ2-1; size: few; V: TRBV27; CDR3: CASSIRSSYNEQFF; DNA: TGTGCCAGCAGTATCCGGAGCTCCTACAATGAGCAGTTCTTC
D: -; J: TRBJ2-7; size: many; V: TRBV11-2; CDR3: CASSPPGRSIYEQYF; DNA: TGTGCCAGCAGCCCCCCGGGCCGAAGCATCTACGAGCAGTACTTC
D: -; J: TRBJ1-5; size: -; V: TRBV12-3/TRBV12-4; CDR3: CASIPSGGSNQPQHF; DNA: TGTGCCAGCATCCCCTCCGGGGGCAGCAATCAGCCCCAGCATTTT
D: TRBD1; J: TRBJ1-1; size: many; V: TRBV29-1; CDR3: CSGDRGNSEAFF; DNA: TGCAGCGGGGACAGGGGGAACTCTGAAGCTTTCTTT
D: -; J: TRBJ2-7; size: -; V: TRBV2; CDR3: CASRLGSASYEQYF; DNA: TGTGCCAGCCGCTTAGGGAGCGCCTCCTACGAGCAGTACTTC
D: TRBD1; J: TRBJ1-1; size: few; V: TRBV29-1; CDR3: CSVRQGVGGTEAFF; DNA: TGCAGCGTTCGACAGGGGGTGGGAGGCACTGAAGCTTTCTTT
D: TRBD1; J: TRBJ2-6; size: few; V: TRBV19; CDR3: CASSIPGQKFSGANVLTF; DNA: TGTGCCAGTAGTATCCCGGGACAGAAATTCTCTGGGGCCAACGTCCTGACTTTC
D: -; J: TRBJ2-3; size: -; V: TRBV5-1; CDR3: CASSFPEGTDTQYF; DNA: TGCGCCAGCAGCTTCCCAGAAGGCACAGATACGCAGTATTTT
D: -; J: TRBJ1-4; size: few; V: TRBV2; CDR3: CASSQDLQRELFF; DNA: TGTGCCAGCAGTCAGGACCTGCAAAGGGAACTGTTTTTT
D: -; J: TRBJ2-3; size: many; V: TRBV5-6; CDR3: CASSRRLSGLSDTQYF; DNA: TGTGCCAGCAGCCGGAGACTATCAGGACTTTCAGATACGCAGTATTTT
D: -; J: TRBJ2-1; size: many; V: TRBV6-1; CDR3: CASNRQGSYNEQFF; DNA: TGTGCCAGCAACCGGCAGGGCTCCTACAATGAGCAGTTCTTC
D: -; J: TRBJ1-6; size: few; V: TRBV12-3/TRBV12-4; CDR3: CASSRGRTGRSPLHF; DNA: TGTGCCAGCTCCCGGGGCCGCACCGGGCGTTCACCCCTCCACTTT
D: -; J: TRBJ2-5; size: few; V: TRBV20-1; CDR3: CSATSGGGRPTKTQYF; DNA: TGCAGTGCTACCTCAGGGGGCGGGAGGCCGACAAAGACCCAGTACTTC
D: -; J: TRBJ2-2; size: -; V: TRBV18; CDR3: CASSPRGHANTGELFF; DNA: TGTGCCAGCTCACCACGGGGGCACGCGAACACCGGGGAGCTGTTTTTT
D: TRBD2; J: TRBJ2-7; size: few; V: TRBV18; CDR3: CASSPTVTSGTYEQYF; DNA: TGTGCCAGCTCACCCACCGTTACTAGCGGGACGTACGAGCAGTACTTC
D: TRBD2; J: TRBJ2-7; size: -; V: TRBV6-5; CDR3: CASSYSTGLAGEQYF; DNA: TGTGCCAGCAGTTACTCTACGGGACTAGCGGGCGAGCAGTACTTC
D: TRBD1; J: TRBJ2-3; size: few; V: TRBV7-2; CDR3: CASSWGQGGDTQYF; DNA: TGTGCCAGCAGCTGGGGACAGGGGGGAGATACGCAGTATTTT
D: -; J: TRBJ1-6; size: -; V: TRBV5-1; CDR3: CASSADPNSPLHF; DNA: TGCGCCAGCAGCGCGGACCCGAATTCACCCCTCCACTTT